This T cell receptor (beta chain) was found in a study of identical twins (dated by TCRdb to 2016 to 2018). Notes on the research overall: The study deep-sequenced TCR alpha and beta repertoires from monozygotic twins, unrelated adults of various ages and cord blood to test whether fetal clonotypes persist. To rule out contamination, replicate twin experiments were performed at different times with different library preparation protocols. What the work shows at the level of the full study, not this receptor alone: Out-of-frame TCR alpha sharing in monozygotic twins was systematically underestimated by recombination models, whereas sharing between unrelated individuals was in agreement with the recombination models. Invariant T cells such as MAIT and iNKT could partly confound zero-insertion analyses, though diverse VJ usage argued against this for most clonotypes. Because the same donors could not be followed over many years, the conclusions relied on cross-sectional statistical analysis. Compared with coincidental sharing between unrelated individuals, out-of-frame TCR alpha sequences shared between twins had an excess of sequences with low generation probability. Abundant cord blood beta clonotypes carried fewer insertions; young adult naive repertoires showed a weaker similar trend, while memory repertoires showed none. The excess sharing between twins in beta out-of-frame sequences was weaker because fewer shared sequences reduced the signal-to-noise ratio.

Including cysteine and phenylalanine, the CDR3 has 15 amino acids. Of all the DNA, just the CDR3 is kept, 45 bases in frame from base 1. The germline V gene gives CDR1 as SGHAT and CDR2 as FQNNGV. V lost 7 bases and J lost 4 bases, and the count of bases not matched to a germline gene is 8. Only healthy Caucasian donors were included. The twin cohort consisted of three pairs of female monozygotic twins, all aged about 18 to 30 years. CD4+ and CD8+ T cell populations were isolated with positive isolation kits from Invitrogen. Library method: 5' RACE. Sequencing was performed on an Illumina HiSeq 2000. Template switching added a universal primer binding site, and the final cDNA carried a unique molecular identifier that allowed TCR cDNA molecules to be counted accurately. Specific primers in the conserved constant-segment region were used to synthesize first-strand cDNA for TCR alpha and beta chains. To control for contamination, every cDNA library was double barcoded, receiving both a SMART-Mk sample barcode and Illumina barcodes. TruSeq adapter sequences and Illumina sample barcodes were added in two successive PCR steps. The TCR alpha and beta cDNA libraries were sequenced on the Illumina HiSeq platform using custom primers. The original methods were these. MiGEC was used to process raw reads and extract unique molecular identifiers, and MiXCR was used to find CDR3 positions. For each individual, recombination models were inferred using an EM algorithm with the repgenHMM and IGoR tools. Shared clonotypes were analyzed with the tcR package in R, and sharing was normalized by the product of cloneset sizes. To study raw recombination free of thymic and clonal selection effects, out-of-frame nonproductive sequences were analyzed. Using fastp at Q25 and MiXCR, TCRdb reprocessed the public reads and kept productive beta chains. All rows with the same CDR3 protein become a single entry with the most common DNA and genes. The V and J calls follow TCRdb's processing rather than the paper's. Here the sample has 470,000 or so distinct CDR3 sequences; more than 20% occur a single time. The ten largest clones add up to 2.9% of the sample.

A word on this clonotype: This clone's antigen is unknown. Within one base of it there is no much larger clone, and no base qualities were kept.

The same specimen was also included in a second study, on T cells expressing NK-cell markers. The second study reports: TCR beta-chain repertoires were profiled in sorted CD3+CD56+NKG2C+, CD3+CD56+NKG2C- and CD3+CD56-NKG2C+ T-cell subsets from several donors. Among the eight sequenced donors, seven were HCMV-seropositive and one was HCMV-seronegative. To restrict sorting to alphabetaTCR-expressing T cells, an anti-gammadeltaTCR antibody was added in several experiments. In several donors, the dominant CD3+CD56+NKG2C+ clonotypes were among the top 10 CD8+ clonotypes and accounted for roughly 1.0-8% of CD8+ T cells. Those dominant clonotypes were again the most abundant among CD3+CD56-NKG2C+ cells in a few donors, at about 25-60.1%. It remained unclear whether the expanded NKG2C-expressing T cell clones were specific for HCMV antigens. Randomly selected healthy volunteers, three men and five women, were used as the eight sequenced donors. HCMV-specific IgG was detected in serum with a commercial ELISA kit to determine HCMV serostatus. MIGEC was used to demultiplex reads and group reads by UMI, and MiTCR was used to assemble and quantify clonotypes. To remove erroneous sequences, TCR cDNA sequences were retained only when supported by two or more reads. The tcR package was used for downstream repertoire analysis, and clonotypes were matched across fractions by CDR3 nucleotide sequence plus V segment. VDJmatch was used to annotate antigen specificity against VDJdb, with one amino acid substitution in CDR3 allowed.

The source is a woman aged 18-29 years in good health. The chain is encoded by TRBV11-2 joined to TRBJ2-7, with 12 bases matching TRBD2. What was sequenced was CD4+ T cells sorted from blood. CDR3 reads: CASTAWGTSGYEQYF. The sequenced DNA: TGTGCCAGCACCGCATGGGGGACTAGCGGGTACGAGCAGTACTTC.